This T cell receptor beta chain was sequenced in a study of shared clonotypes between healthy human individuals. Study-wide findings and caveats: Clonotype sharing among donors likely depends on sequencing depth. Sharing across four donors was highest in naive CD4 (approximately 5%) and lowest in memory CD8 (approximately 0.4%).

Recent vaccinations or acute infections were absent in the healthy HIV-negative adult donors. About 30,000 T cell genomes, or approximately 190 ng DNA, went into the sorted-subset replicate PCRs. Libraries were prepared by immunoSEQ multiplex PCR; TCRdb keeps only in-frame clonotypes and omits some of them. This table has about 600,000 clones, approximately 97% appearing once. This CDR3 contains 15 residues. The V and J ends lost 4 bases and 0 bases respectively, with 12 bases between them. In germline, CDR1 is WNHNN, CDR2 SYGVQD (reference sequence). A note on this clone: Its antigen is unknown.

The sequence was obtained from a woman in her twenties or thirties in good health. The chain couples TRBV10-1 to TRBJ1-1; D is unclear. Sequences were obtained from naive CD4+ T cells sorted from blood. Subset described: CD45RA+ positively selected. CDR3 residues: CASSVGGVLNTEAFF. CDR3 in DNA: TGCGCCAGCAGTGTGGGTGGGGTTTTGAACACTGAAGCTTTCTTT.